This TCR beta chain was recovered during a study of blood T cell repertoires in COVID-19 (dated by TCRdb to about 2020). Background for the entire study: Collaborator samples came from the United States, Italy and Spain and covered acute and convalescent phases of COVID-19. The material from the prospective study consisted of cDNA or gDNA derived from T cells, B-cell-depleted T cells, or PBMCs. Deeply sampled blood TCRbeta repertoires from subjects exposed to, actively infected with, or recovered from COVID-19 were included in the dataset. The repertoires were made available in a free public database intended to serve as a resource for research on the immune response to SARS-CoV-2. Samples were obtained from the ongoing ImmuneRACE study (first 160 participants) and from 1,254 subjects provided by 6 global collaborators. A de-identified subject ID, COVID-19 status, age in years and sex were almost always included in the sample metadata. Where available, HLA class I and class II types were obtained from metadata supplied by the sample provider rather than from assay-based typing.

Each collaborating institution followed its own protocols to collect whole blood in K2EDTA tubes. Collaborator samples were shipped for TCRbeta analysis as frozen whole blood, isolated PBMCs, or DNA extracted from either sample type. Via the germline V gene, CDR1 is SGHAT and CDR2 FQNNGV. The CDR3, cysteine through phenylalanine, is 15 amino acids long. Kept here is only the CDR3 DNA, which spans 45 bases and is read in frame from base 1. V and J are truncated by 4 bases and 7 bases respectively, leaving an intervening sequence of 14 bases. Here is what the overall study found, with its caveats: Clinical and demographic metadata were provided uncurated, with the amount varying by source and participant.

TCRbeta CDR3 regions were amplified from genomic DNA using the immunoSEQ Assay, a bias-controlled multiplex PCR. In the paper's pipeline: The number of nucleated cells in each sample was estimated by amplification of reference gene primers within the assay. Sequence reads were collapsed and filtered to measure the absolute abundance of every unique TCRbeta CDR3 rearrangement. For each sample, productive Simpson clonality was calculated as the square root of Simpson's diversity index across productive rearrangements. The immuneACCESS repertoire file appears here via TCRdb, limited to in-frame rearrangements. These files lack a portion of the clones; in checked studies, under half of the deficit traces to unresolved V genes, and the cause of the others is not known. V and J calls and clone size follow that table, whereas D and trimming were derived from the DNA. The table for this sample lists about 140,000 clones; over 65% of them were counted only once. 3.5% to 5% of the sample belongs to the ten largest clones.

On this clone: Its binding antigen is unknown. Nothing much larger sits one base from this clone, and base qualities are not available.

The sequence derives from a woman over 75 with active or convalescent COVID-19. The chain is assembled from TRBV11-2 and TRBJ1-6; the D segment cannot be called with confidence. Input material: peripheral blood. The bases read TGTGCCAGCAGCTACTCGCCCGATTGGAATTCACCCCTCCACTTT. Its translation is CASSYSPDWNSPLHF.